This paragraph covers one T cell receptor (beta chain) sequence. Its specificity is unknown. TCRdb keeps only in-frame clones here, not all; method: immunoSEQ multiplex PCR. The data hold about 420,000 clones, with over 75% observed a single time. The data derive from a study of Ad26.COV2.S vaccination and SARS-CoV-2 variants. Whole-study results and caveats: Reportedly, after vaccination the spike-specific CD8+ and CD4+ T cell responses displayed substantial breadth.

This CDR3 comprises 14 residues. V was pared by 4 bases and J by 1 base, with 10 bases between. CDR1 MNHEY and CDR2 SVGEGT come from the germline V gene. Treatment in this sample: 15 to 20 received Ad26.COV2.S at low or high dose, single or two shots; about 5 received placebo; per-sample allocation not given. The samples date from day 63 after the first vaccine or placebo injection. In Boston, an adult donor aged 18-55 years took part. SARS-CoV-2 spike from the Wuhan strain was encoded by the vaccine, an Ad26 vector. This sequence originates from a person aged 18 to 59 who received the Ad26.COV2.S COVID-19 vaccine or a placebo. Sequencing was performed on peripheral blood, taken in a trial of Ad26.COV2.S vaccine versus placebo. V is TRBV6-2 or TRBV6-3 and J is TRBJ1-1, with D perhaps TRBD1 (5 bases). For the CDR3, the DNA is TGTGCCAGCAGTTTCCCACAGGCGAACACTGAAGCTTTCTTT. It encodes CASSFPQANTEAFF.